The 25 T cell receptor beta chains reported below all come from one sample, sequenced in a study of molecular identifiers for immune sequencing clone quantification. TCRdb passed the PCR reads through MiXCR, listing each CDR3 protein once. The sample includes fewer than 350,000 distinct CDR3 sequences, over 20% of them seen just once. The sequencing sample was made of naive CD8+ T cells from blood, with Jurkat cell RNA spiked in. The subset is: FACS-sorted CD8+CD4-CCR7+CD45RA+ naive T cells. These receptors were collected from a human donor in good health. Some libraries in this study had Jurkat cell RNA spiked in.

For this clonotype: It is likely a read error, because the conserved phenylalanine at the end of the CDR3 is missing. This sequence joins TRBV30 and TRBJ1-1, with 7 bases identical to TRBD1. V trimming: 3 bases; J trimming: 4 bases; junction bases outside the gene matches: 8. CDR3 length: 14 residues. The V gene's germline CDR1 is GTSNPN and CDR2 SVGIG (reference sequence). The CDR3 region has the DNA TGTGCCTGGAGCCCGGGACAGTCGAGCACTGAAGCTTTCTCT. Translated, it gives CAWSPGQSSTEAFS.

This clonotype was seen repeatedly, ten times or more. The rearrangement links TRBV3-1 to TRBJ2-4; no definite D call. V shed 0 bases and J shed 3 bases, with 9 bases lying between them. This CDR3 contains 15 residues. Looked up from germline, CDR1 is LGHDT and CDR2 is YNNKEL (reference sequence). The CDR3 DNA follows: TGTGCCAGCAGCCAAGATAGGCGGAGCAAAAACATTCAGTACTTC. Translated, it gives CASSQDRRSKNIQYF. Full variable domain (outside the CDR3, taken from reference TRBV3-1 and TRBJ2-4): DTAVSQTPKYLVTQMGNDKSIKCEQNLGHDTMYWYKQDSKKFLKIMFSYNNKELIINETVPNRFSPKSPDKAHLNLHINSLELGDSAVYFCASSQDRRSKNIQYFGAGTRLSVL.

The chain combines TRBV7-8 with TRBJ2-2; 8 bases are a match to TRBD2. The V gene end was trimmed by 3 bases and the J gene end by 0 bases; junction bases not matched to a gene: 3. Germline-derived CDR1 and CDR2 are SGHVS and FQNEAQ. The CDR3 length is 16 residues. CDR3 in DNA: TGTGCCAGCAGCTTCTCGGGACTAGCGAACACCGGGGAGCTGTTTTTT. This sequence encodes CASSFSGLANTGELFF.

In this sample, this clonotype turned up many times. This chain connects TRBV3-1 to TRBJ2-5; unclear D gene. The CDR3 totals 15 residues. V dropped 3 bases and J dropped 3 bases, with 14 bases sitting between them. Germline CDR1 is LGHDT and CDR2 is YNNKEL (reference sequence). The CDR3 here is CASSHTPRVEETQYF. As DNA, the CDR3 is TGTGCCAGCAGCCACACGCCGCGCGTCGAAGAGACCCAGTACTTC.

This clonotype was counted ten times or more. The chain has TRBV4-3 and TRBJ2-7, with 8 nucleotides matching TRBD2. Germline loops: CDR1 LGHNA, CDR2 YSLEER. Germline trimming cut 0 bases from V and 4 bases from J; bases unmatched to any gene: 5. This CDR3 contains 15 residues. This chain's CDR3 is CASSQELAAIYEQYF. The DNA of the CDR3 is TGCGCCAGCAGCCAAGAACTAGCGGCTATTTACGAGCAGTACTTC.

In nucleotides, the CDR3 is TGTGCCAGCAGTTACGGGGCGGGAGTTTCGGGGACCCAGTACTTC. Translating gives CASSYGAGVSGTQYF. This chain links TRBV6-5 with TRBJ2-5; 7 nucleotides line up with TRBD2. The CDR3 contains 15 residues. Germline CDR1 is MNHEY and CDR2 is SVGAGI. The V segment lost 2 bases and the J segment 7 bases; nucleotides outside the gene matches: 10.

This clonotype occurred many times. The chain combines TRBV25-1 with TRBJ2-7; 8 nucleotides match TRBD2. V lost 4 bases, J lost 2 bases, and 4 bases stayed unmatched. In germline, CDR1 is MGHDK, CDR2 SYGVNS. CDR3 length equals 14 residues. The CDR3 DNA sequence: TGTGCCAGCAGTGGCCGACTAGCGCCCTACGAGCAGTACTTC. It yields the protein CASSGRLAPYEQYF.

A word on this clonotype: Since a much larger clone is just one base distant, this may be a read error. The chain couples TRBV28 to TRBJ2-3, with a tentative D call TRBD2 (5 bases). This CDR3 is built from 17 residues. Germline CDR1 reads MDHEN; CDR2 reads SYDVKM. The CDR3 bases are TGTGACAGCACGGCAGCAGAGGGAATAATGTCGACAGATACGCAGTATTTT. This gives the protein CDSTAAEGIMSTDTQYF.

This clonotype has ten or more counts. CDR3 loop: CASSPPGTGQETQYF. In DNA, the CDR3 is TGTGCCAGCTCACCACCCGGAACAGGACAAGAGACCCAGTACTTC. V usage is TRBV18 and J usage is TRBJ2-5; weak D call: TRBD1 (5 bases). V was clipped by 0 bases and J by 2 bases, with 10 bases between them. CDR3 length: 15 residues. CDR1 and CDR2 from the germline V gene are KGHSH and LQKENI. Full variable domain (outside the CDR3, taken from reference TRBV18 and TRBJ2-5): NAGVMQNPRHLVRRRGQEARLRCSPMKGHSHVYWYRQLPEEGLKFMVYLQKENIIDESGMPKERFSAEFPKEGPSILRIQQVVRGDSAAYFCASSPPGTGQETQYFGPGTRLLVL.

This clonotype has at least ten counts. The chain uses TRBV19 and TRBJ2-3; no reliable D call. Trimming cost V 0 bases and J 1 base, with 14 bases left between them. Germline-derived CDR1 and CDR2 are LNHDA and SQIVND (reference sequence). The CDR3 sequence is 17 residues long. The CDR3 reads CASSIEWLMQGTDTQYF. The CDR3 nucleotides read TGTGCCAGTAGTATAGAGTGGCTAATGCAGGGCACAGATACGCAGTATTTT.

As for this clonotype: This may stem from a read error, because a much larger clone lies one nucleotide away. The chain has TRBV5-1 and TRBJ2-7, with a possible D match to TRBD1 (5 bases). The germline CDR1 and CDR2 sequences are SGHRS and YFSETQ. This CDR3 is 13 amino acids long. CDR3 nucleotide sequence: TGCGCCATCAGCTCTAGACAGAGCTACGAGCAGTACTTC. It codes for CAISSRQSYEQYF.

This clonotype was observed many times. The chain joins TRBV18 to TRBJ2-7; the D call may be TRBD1 or TRBD2 (5 bases each). The V gene lost 4 bases and the J gene lost 8 bases, with 15 bases spanning the gap. Germline CDR1 is KGHSH and CDR2 is LQKENI. The CDR3 consists of 13 residues. DNA for the CDR3: TGTGCCAGCTCACTGCCTGGGGGAAACCAGCAGTACTTC. Protein sequence: CASSLPGGNQQYF.

This clonotype was detected many times. This rearrangement joins TRBV6-2 or TRBV6-3 to TRBJ1-1, with D hard to call. From germline, CDR1 is MNHEY and CDR2 SVGEGT. Trimming took off 7 bases at V and 0 bases at J, with 9 bases between the two ends. This CDR3 region has 13 residues. DNA of the CDR3: TGTGCCAGCAATCCTCAGATGAACACTGAAGCTTTCTTT. Encoded protein: CASNPQMNTEAFF.

This clonotype has a count of ten or more. The V call is TRBV7-6, the J call TRBJ1-1; D is perhaps TRBD1 (5 bases). The V and J ends lost 5 bases and 6 bases respectively, with 13 bases between them. CDR1 is SGHVS and CDR2 is FNYEAQ in the germline V gene. The CDR3 has 13 amino acids. CDR3 sequence: CASSRPGRAEAFF. The DNA of the CDR3 is TGTGCCAGCAGCCGGCCGGGGCGTGCTGAAGCTTTCTTT.

This clonotype was counted only a few times. A read error may explain this, as a much larger clone is one base away. The gene calls are TRBV27 and TRBJ2-5; D unclear. The CDR3 totals 18 residues. Trimming left V 7 bases short and J 1 base short, with 25 bases between. Germline lookup yields CDR1 MNHEY and CDR2 SMNVEV (reference sequence). The CDR3 DNA is TGTGCCAGCAATCGCAACAGTGTTTCCTGGGGATCCCAAGAGACCCAGTACTTC. Protein product: CASNRNSVSWGSQETQYF.

There are many counts of this clonotype. The chain uses TRBV7-9 and TRBJ2-2; a weak D match, TRBD2 (6 bases). The CDR3 contains 18 residues. Between the trimmed V and J ends, which lost 4 bases and 0 bases, there was a span of 18 bases. The V gene's germline CDR1 is SEHNR and CDR2 FQNEAQ (reference sequence). As DNA, the CDR3 is TGTGCCAGCAGCTCCGCCCGGGGCGGGGACGCGAACACCGGGGAGCTGTTTTTT. This translates into CASSSARGGDANTGELFF.

This clonotype was seen ten or more times. The chain has TRBV7-9 and TRBJ2-3, with 8 bases aligning to TRBD1. CDR3 length: 15 amino acids. Trimming at V came to 1 base and at J to 6 bases, leaving 6 bases not matched to a gene. Germline CDR1 is SEHNR and CDR2 is FQNEAQ (reference sequence). The CDR3 region is CASSLVGQGADTQYF. In DNA form, the CDR3 reads TGTGCCAGCAGCTTAGTAGGACAGGGAGCCGATACGCAGTATTTT. The full variable domain, with the rest looked up from reference TRBV7-9 and TRBJ2-3, is DTGVSQNPRHKITKRGQNVTFRCDPISEHNRLYWYRQTLGQGPEFLTYFQNEAQLEKSRLLSDRFSAERPKGSFSTLEIQRTEQGDSAMYLCASSLVGQGADTQYFGPGTRLTVL.

Regarding this clonotype: A much larger clone differs from this one at a single base, so this may be a read error. The chain uses TRBV5-6 and TRBJ1-5; weak D call: TRBD1 (6 bases). The CDR3 covers 15 residues. With 7 bases removed from V and 8 bases from J, the gap between germline ends came to 22 bases. CDR1 is SGHDT and CDR2 is YYEEEE in the germline V gene. The CDR3 nucleotides are TGTGCCAGCGGCCCGCCGGGACACCGGGGTGAGCCCCAGCATTTT. This codes for CASGPPGHRGEPQHF.

The V gene is TRBV7-6, the J gene TRBJ1-2; TRBD1 agrees at 9 bases. From germline, CDR1 is SGHVS and CDR2 FNYEAQ. The CDR3 totals 15 residues. V trimming: 5 bases; J trimming: 1 base; junction bases outside the gene matches: 5. The CDR3 DNA reads TGTGCCAGCAGCCCAGGGACAGGGTATAACTATGGCTACACCTTC. Protein: CASSPGTGYNYGYTF.

As for this clonotype: Possible read error: a much larger clone is one base away. This sequence joins TRBV19 and TRBJ2-7; 11 bases are a match to TRBD2. This CDR3 spans 14 amino acids. CDR1 is LNHDA and CDR2 is SQIVND in the germline V gene (reference sequence). CDR3 protein: CVSNWGLAAYEQYF. CDR3 nucleotide sequence: TGTGTCAGCAACTGGGGACTAGCGGCGTACGAGCAGTACTTC.

This clonotype turned up a few times. The rearrangement joins TRBV4-1 to TRBJ2-3, with D possibly being TRBD2 (5 bases). The germline V and J ends were trimmed by 0 bases and 3 bases, with 13 bases remaining between them. The CDR3 is 16 residues long. The germline V gene has CDR1 MGHRA and CDR2 YSYEKL. CDR3 residues: CASSQDPGVRTDTQYF. CDR3 sequence (DNA): TGCGCCAGCAGCCAAGATCCCGGGGTACGAACAGATACGCAGTATTTT.

This clonotype occurred many times. V usage is TRBV7-9 and J usage is TRBJ1-1; D uncertain. The CDR3 consists of 14 residues. Deletions cut 5 bases from V and 0 bases from J, with 10 bases between. Germline CDR1 and CDR2: SEHNR and FQNEAQ (reference sequence). CDR3 DNA: TGTGCCAGCAGCCCCAGTACGATGAACACTGAAGCTTTCTTT. It is translated as CASSPSTMNTEAFF.

For this clonotype: A read error is possible here, since a much larger clone lies one base away. This chain uses TRBV27 with TRBJ2-3; perhaps TRBD2 as D (6 bases). CDR1 and CDR2 (germline): MNHEY, SMNVEV (reference sequence). V was clipped by 3 bases and J by 2 bases, with 15 bases between them. There are 16 residues in the CDR3. CDR3 nucleotide sequence: TGTGCCAGCAGTTTGTCTAGCGAGAGCCCCACAGATACGCAGTATTTT. It codes for CASSLSSESPTDTQYF.

As concerns this clonotype: One base away lies a much larger clone, so this may be a sequencing read error. The chain joins TRBV6-5 to TRBJ1-1, with no clear D. CDR1 MNHEY and CDR2 SVGAGI come from the germline V gene. This CDR3 contains 13 residues. With 5 bases removed from V and 4 bases from J, the gap between germline ends came to 11 bases. The CDR3 DNA is TGTGCCAGCAGTACGACACTGAGCACTGAAGCTTTCTTT. Translated: CASSTTLSTEAFF.

This clonotype was counted only a few times. The V call is TRBV3-1, the J call TRBJ2-6; D is unclear. CDR3 size: 14 residues. Germline values: CDR1 LGHDT, CDR2 YNNKEL (reference sequence). The germline V and J ends were trimmed by 2 bases and 2 bases, with 4 bases remaining between them. Written as DNA, the CDR3 is TGTGCCAGCAGCCAAAATACTGGGGCCAACGTCCTGACTTTC. Translating gives CASSQNTGANVLTF.